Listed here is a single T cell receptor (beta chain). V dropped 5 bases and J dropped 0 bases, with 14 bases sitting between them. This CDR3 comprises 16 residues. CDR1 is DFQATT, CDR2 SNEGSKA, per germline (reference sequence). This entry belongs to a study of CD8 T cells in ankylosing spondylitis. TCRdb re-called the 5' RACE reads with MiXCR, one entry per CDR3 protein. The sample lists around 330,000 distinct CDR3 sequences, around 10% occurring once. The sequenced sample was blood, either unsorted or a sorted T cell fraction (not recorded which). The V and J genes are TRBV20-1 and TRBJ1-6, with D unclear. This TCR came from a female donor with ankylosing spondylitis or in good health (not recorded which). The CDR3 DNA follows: TGCAGTGCTCGACCACAGATCAGCTCCTATAATTCACCCCTCCACTTT. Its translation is CSARPQISSYNSPLHF.